This T cell receptor beta chain derives from a study of cytotoxic CD8 clonotypes in ibrutinib-treated CLL. General study findings and limits: Upon ibrutinib response clonality rose, and upon progression it fell back toward baseline.

Library input was around 2 micrograms of DNA from cryopreserved PBMCs. The CDR3 runs to 14 residues. V was clipped by 3 bases and J by 1 base, with 10 bases between them. Germline CDR1 and CDR2: ENHRY and SYGVKD. As regards this clone: Its antigen is undetermined.

Sequencing was designed to attain a depth spanning 1 in 200,000 to 1 in 1 million T cells. Some clones are missing from TCRdb's copy, which holds only in-frame ones; the method was immunoSEQ multiplex PCR. The sample lists tens of thousands of clones, roughly 65% occurring once. The receptor was derived from a human donor with chronic lymphocytic leukemia. The sample was PBMCs, taken after 24 months of ibrutinib treatment. The gene calls are TRBV10-3 and TRBJ2-7; D uncertain. This chain's CDR3 is CAISEVKGSYEQYF. The CDR3, as DNA: TGTGCCATCAGTGAAGTGAAAGGGTCCTACGAGCAGTACTTC.